The 21 T cell receptor beta chains presented below share a single source sample, sequenced in a study of response to subunit inactivated influenza vaccine. MiXCR was run by TCRdb on the RT-PCR reads, yielding one entry per CDR3 protein. This sample carries 300,000 to 350,000 distinct CDR3 sequences, 20% to 25% of them seen once, and the ten largest clones take more than 8.5%. This sample comprised PBMCs from blood, obtained less than 22 months after vaccination. These receptors were collected from a man aged 50 to 69 who received an inactivated influenza vaccine.

Remarks on this clonotype: At one end the junction does not follow the germline gene, possibly because of a read error. The genes are TRBV9 and TRBJ1-1, with D tentatively TRBD1 (5 bases). The CDR3 is 13 amino acids. Germline V gene sequence: CDR1 SGDLS, CDR2 YYNGEE. DNA of the CDR3: TGTGCCAGCAGCGTAGACAGGAACACTGAAGCTTTATTT. Its protein is CASSVDRNTEALF.

This clonotype has just a few counts. The genes are TRBV6-2 or TRBV6-3 and TRBJ2-3, with D uncertain. The CDR3 extends over 14 amino acids. Trimming took off 3 bases at V and 2 bases at J, with 9 bases between the two ends. Germline CDR1 and CDR2: MNHEY and SVGEGT. This CDR3 reads CASSYSGFTDTQYF. The CDR3 DNA reads as TGTGCCAGCAGTTATTCAGGTTTCACAGATACGCAGTATTTT.

In its sample, this clonotype was seen a few times. The rearrangement joins TRBV5-1 to TRBJ2-1; TRBD2 aligns across 8 bases. This CDR3 comprises 16 residues. V dropped 0 bases and J dropped 7; count of bases not matched to a gene: 9. Germline V gene lookup returns CDR1 SGHRS and CDR2 YFSETQ. DNA of the CDR3: TGCGCCAGCAGCTTGGTGCCGGGGGGGCTGCTTAATGAGCAGTTCTTC. Protein sequence: CASSLVPGGLLNEQFF.

The chain recombines TRBV5-1 with TRBJ1-2; 7 bases are shared with TRBD1. The CDR3 is 14 residues long. V shed 0 bases, J shed 6 bases, and the junction held 5 bases outside the gene matches. The V gene's germline CDR1 is SGHRS and CDR2 YFSETQ. CDR3 DNA: TGCGCCAGCAGCTTGGAACCGGACAGGCATGGCTACACCTTC. Protein sequence: CASSLEPDRHGYTF.

The sample holds a few counts of this clonotype. CDR3 DNA sequence: TGTGCCACCAGTGCCCCGGGGAGGGGTAACGCCGGGGAGCTGTTTTTT. Amino acids: CATSAPGRGNAGELFF. The chain links TRBV24-1 to TRBJ2-2, with 7 bases matching TRBD2. CDR1 is KGHDR and CDR2 is SFDVKD in the germline V gene. With 5 bases clipped from V and 6 bases from J, the junction kept 11 bases outside the gene matches. This CDR3 contains 16 residues.

In its sample, this clonotype was seen a few times. The genes are TRBV7-2 and TRBJ2-2; 11 bases line up with TRBD2. The CDR3 is made up of 18 amino acids. The germline gives CDR1 SGHTA, CDR2 FQGNSA. The V segment lost 1 base and the J segment 4 bases; nucleotides outside the gene matches: 8. CDR3 amino acids: CASSLVPVAGGLTGELFF. Written as DNA, the CDR3 is TGTGCCAGCAGCTTAGTGCCCGTAGCGGGGGGGCTCACCGGGGAGCTGTTTTTT.

This chain joins TRBV6-4 and TRBJ2-1; tentative D call: TRBD2 (5 bases). Trimming left V 4 bases short and J 5 bases short, with 15 bases between. CDR1 is MRHNA and CDR2 is SNTAGT in the germline V gene. The CDR3 is 15 residues long. CDR3 protein: CASSGGDFGHNEQFF. CDR3 in DNA: TGTGCCAGCAGTGGGGGAGACTTTGGACACAATGAGCAGTTCTTC.

This clonotype was seen only a few times. The chain joins TRBV11-2 to TRBJ2-1; 12 bases are shared with TRBD2. The CDR3 has 15 amino acids. CDR1 is SGHAT, CDR2 FQNNGV, per germline. Trimming at V came to 4 bases and at J to 15 bases, leaving 13 bases not matched to a gene. CDR3 in amino acids: CASSYGVPSGGDGFF. In DNA form, the CDR3 reads TGTGCCAGCAGCTATGGGGTTCCTAGCGGGGGGGATGGGTTCTTC.

This CDR3 reads CASSLTDFYEQYF. CDR3 coding DNA: TGTGCCAGCAGTTTAACGGACTTTTACGAGCAGTACTTC. The chain uses TRBV6-2 or TRBV6-3 and TRBJ2-7; a weak D match, TRBD2 (5 bases). CDR1 and CDR2 (germline): MNHEY, SVGEGT. Trimming removed 4 bases at V and 4 bases at J, with 11 bases between. The CDR3 extends over 13 amino acids.

This clonotype came up a few times. The chain joins TRBV20-1 to TRBJ2-5; D possibly corresponds to TRBD1 (6 bases). CDR3 length: 12 amino acids. V lost 1 base to trimming and J lost 13 bases, with 16 bases between them. The V gene's germline CDR1 is DFQATT and CDR2 SNEGSKA (reference sequence). The CDR3 protein is CSARASQGHWYF. Written as DNA, the CDR3 is TGCAGTGCTAGAGCATCACAGGGACACTGGTACTTC.

This clonotype was found a few times. This chain uses TRBV6-1 with TRBJ2-1; 7 bases map to TRBD1. Germline V gives CDR1 MNHNS, CDR2 SASEGT. This CDR3 is 16 amino acids long. V lost 5 bases and J lost 8; bases outside the gene matches: 15. Written as DNA, the CDR3 is TGTGCCAGCAGTAAGCAAACAGGGGCGAGTTCCCATGAGCAGTTCTTC. Amino acid sequence: CASSKQTGASSHEQFF.

This chain links TRBV12-3 or TRBV12-4 with TRBJ2-7; tentative D call: TRBD1 (5 bases). V was shortened by 6 bases and J by 2 bases, with 11 bases between the two germline ends. CDR3 length equals 13 residues. The CDR3 bases are TGTGCCAGCAGCCAGGGTAGGGCCTACGAGCAGTACTTC. Amino acid sequence: CASSQGRAYEQYF.

V usage is TRBV28 and J usage is TRBJ1-1, with 9 bases aligning to TRBD1. Trimming removed 3 bases from V and 0 bases from J; junction bases left unmatched: 14. Germline CDR1 reads MDHEN; CDR2 reads SYDVKM. The CDR3 spans 19 residues. CDR3 sequence (DNA): TGTGCCAGCAGTTTCCTCAGCGGGACAGGGAAGATAGTGAACACTGAAGCTTTCTTT. Translation: CASSFLSGTGKIVNTEAFF.

V and J are TRBV11-2 and TRBJ2-7; TRBD2 is a possible D gene (6 bases). Germline V gene sequence: CDR1 SGHAT, CDR2 FQNNGV. The V gene lost 5 bases and the J gene lost 6 bases, with 17 bases spanning the gap. The CDR3 is 14 residues long. This CDR3 reads CASSAGTAAFEQYF. As DNA, the CDR3 is TGTGCCAGCAGCGCGGGAACAGCAGCCTTCGAGCAGTACTTC.

This clonotype has at least ten counts. This chain connects TRBV6-1 to TRBJ1-4, with D unresolved. The germline V gene has CDR1 MNHNS and CDR2 SASEGT. The CDR3 has 15 amino acids. V lost 5 bases to trimming and J lost 5 bases, with 15 bases between them. For the CDR3, the DNA is TGTGCCAGCAGTACCCCAGGAGTAACGAATGAAAAACTGTTTTTT. The encoded protein is CASSTPGVTNEKLFF.

Only one count was recorded for this clonotype. One end of the junction does not line up with germline, which may come from a read error. V and J are TRBV29-1 and TRBJ2-7; 8 bases line up with TRBD2. This CDR3 spans 12 amino acids. The V gene's germline CDR1 is SQVTM and CDR2 ANQGSEA. The CDR3 region is CNVDSGTYEQYF. CDR3 DNA: TGCAACGTTGATAGCGGGACCTACGAGCAGTACTTC.

Relative to its sample, this clonotype is medium-sized. The chain employs TRBV4-2 and TRBJ1-3; D is possibly TRBD1 (5 bases). CDR1 LGHNA and CDR2 YNFKEQ come from the germline V gene. V lost 3 bases and J 2 bases, leaving 14 bases between the germline ends. This CDR3 comprises 16 residues. As DNA, the CDR3 is TGTGCCAGCAGCCATACTCAAGCAGGGACTGGAAACACCATATATTTT. Translation gives CASSHTQAGTGNTIYF.

This clonotype was observed a handful of times. The rearrangement joins TRBV24-1 to TRBJ1-2; 9 bases match TRBD1. CDR3 size: 17 residues. CDR1 and CDR2 (germline): KGHDR, SFDVKD. V trimming: 2 bases; J trimming: 0 bases; junction bases outside the gene matches: 6. The CDR3 loop reads CATSDSGTGRTNYGYTF. In nucleotides, the CDR3 is TGTGCCACCAGTGATTCCGGGACAGGGCGCACTAACTATGGCTACACCTTC.

The CDR3 nucleotides read TGCAGCGTGCCTCCGGGCGGGAGCAACTACAATGAGCAGTTCTTC. It codes for CSVPPGGSNYNEQFF. The genes are TRBV29-1 and TRBJ2-1; 7 bases match TRBD2. This CDR3 is built from 15 residues. The J segment lost 3 bases and the V segment lost 6 bases, leaving 11 bases of the junction unmatched. Germline lookup yields CDR1 SQVTM and CDR2 ANQGSEA.

This clonotype was found a few times. CDR3 coding DNA: TGCGCCAGCAGCTTGAGCGGAGACGTATACGAGCAGTACTTC. Translating it yields CASSLSGDVYEQYF. V gene TRBV5-1 combines with J gene TRBJ2-7, with a possible D match to TRBD2 (5 bases). CDR1 and CDR2 from the germline V gene are SGHRS and YFSETQ. With 1 base removed from V and 4 bases from J, the gap between germline ends came to 12 bases. This CDR3 is 14 amino acids long.

In its sample, this clonotype was seen many times. The V call is TRBV4-1, the J call TRBJ1-4; 7 bases are shared with TRBD1. Germline-derived CDR1 and CDR2 are MGHRA and YSYEKL. The V segment lost 0 bases and the J segment 5 bases; nucleotides outside the gene matches: 3. There are 15 residues in the CDR3. CDR3 sequence: CASSQDVTGNEKLFF. CDR3 DNA sequence: TGCGCCAGCAGCCAAGATGTGACAGGGAATGAAAAACTGTTTTTT.